Listed here are 18 T cell receptor beta chains from one sample, sequenced in a study of blood T cell repertoires in COVID-19. Libraries were prepared by immunoSEQ multiplex PCR; TCRdb keeps only in-frame clonotypes and omits some of them. The sample holds about 42,000 clones; 70% to 90% are singletons and the top ten take 13%. Sequencing used peripheral blood. These receptors were taken from a woman in her 70s in a cohort sampled during active COVID-19.

The chain links TRBV30 to TRBJ1-4, with D perhaps TRBD1 (6 bases). The germline gives CDR1 GTSNPN, CDR2 SVGIG (reference sequence). Trimming stripped 8 bases from V and 1 base from J, with 23 bases between. This CDR3 region has 17 residues. CDR3 coding DNA: TGTGCCGGGGAATTCGTGGGCAGGACAGTAACTAATGAAAAACTGTTTTTT. Encoded protein: CAGEFVGRTVTNEKLFF.

The CDR3 DNA is TGTGCCAGCAGTGAAGCCGGACAGGGTGCGGGAGCCCAGCATTTT. It translates to CASSEAGQGAGAQHF. The V call is TRBV2, the J call TRBJ1-5, with 8 nucleotides matching TRBD1. With V trimmed by 0 bases and J by 11 bases, 9 bases remained unmatched. This CDR3 is built from 15 residues. From germline, CDR1 is SNHLY and CDR2 FYNNEI.

V usage is TRBV29-1 and J usage is TRBJ1-3, with 7 bases fitting TRBD1. Unmatched junction bases numbered 4, after V lost 4 bases and J lost 4 bases. Germline CDR1 is SQVTM and CDR2 is ANQGSEA. The CDR3 has 13 amino acids. The CDR3 here is CSVVVQGGNTIYF. DNA for the CDR3: TGCAGCGTTGTGGTACAGGGGGGAAACACCATATATTTT.

V is TRBV13 and J is TRBJ2-1; maybe TRBD1 (7 bases). V lost 5 bases, J lost 4 bases, and 18 bases lay in between. CDR1 and CDR2 from the germline V gene are PRHDT and FYEKMQ (reference sequence). The CDR3 runs 16 residues. This CDR3 reads CASSRGGGGGYNEQFF. For the CDR3, the DNA is TGTGCCAGCAGCAGAGGGGGCGGAGGGGGGTACAATGAGCAGTTCTTC.

This rearrangement joins TRBV4-3 to TRBJ1-1; 10 bases match TRBD1. This CDR3 contains 15 residues. Germline V gives CDR1 LGHNA, CDR2 YSLEER. The J segment lost 4 bases and the V segment lost 2 bases, leaving 4 bases of the junction unmatched. This chain's CDR3 is CASSQSDRGATEAFF. The CDR3, as DNA: TGCGCCAGCAGCCAATCGGACAGGGGGGCCACTGAAGCTTTCTTT.

V usage is TRBV7-9 and J usage is TRBJ2-3; TRBD2 matches at 7 bases. The germline CDR1 and CDR2 sequences are SEHNR and FQNEAQ (reference sequence). V trimming: 5 bases; J trimming: 2 bases; junction bases outside the gene matches: 7. The CDR3 sequence is 15 residues long. The CDR3 sequence: CASSGRVTLTDTQYF. For the CDR3, the DNA is TGTGCCAGCAGCGGGAGGGTTACCCTCACAGATACGCAGTATTTT.

V is TRBV19 and J is TRBJ1-3, with D maybe TRBD1 (5 bases). This CDR3 spans 15 amino acids. Per the germline V gene, CDR1 is LNHDA and CDR2 is SQIVND (reference sequence). Trimming pared 8 bases from V and 3 bases from J, leaving 17 bases between. CDR3 loop: CASEPWGDGGNTIYF. CDR3 sequence (DNA): TGTGCCAGTGAGCCCTGGGGGGACGGTGGAAACACCATATATTTT.

CDR3 residues: CASSQGGGTGNTIYF. In nucleotides, the CDR3 is TGTGCCAGTAGTCAGGGTGGAGGGACTGGAAACACCATATATTTT. This chain joins TRBV19 and TRBJ1-3, with D perhaps matching TRBD1 (5 bases). Trimming removed 5 bases at V and 2 bases at J, with 13 bases between. Germline values: CDR1 LNHDA, CDR2 SQIVND (reference sequence). The CDR3 covers 15 residues.

The CDR3 region is CASNPQGGDYTF. The CDR3 DNA sequence: TGCGCCAGCAACCCCCAGGGAGGGGACTACACCTTC. J is TRBJ1-2 and V is TRBV10-1; weak D call: TRBD1 (5 bases). V lost 7 bases to trimming and J lost 10 bases, with 16 bases between them. The V gene's germline CDR1 is WNHNN and CDR2 SYGVQD (reference sequence). This CDR3 spans 12 amino acids.

V usage is TRBV19 and J usage is TRBJ1-4; TRBD1 might be the D (6 bases). V was cut by 3 bases and J by 10 bases, with 12 bases left in between. Germline V gene lookup returns CDR1 LNHDA and CDR2 SQIVND (reference sequence). CDR3 length equals 13 residues. DNA for the CDR3: TGTGCCAGTAGTATCCAACAGGGTGGAAAACTGTTTTTT. This sequence encodes CASSIQQGGKLFF.

The genes are TRBV28 and TRBJ2-6; maybe TRBD1 (6 bases). Per the germline V gene, CDR1 is MDHEN and CDR2 is SYDVKM. The CDR3 is 18 residues long. V lost 5 bases to trimming and J lost 0 bases, with 17 bases between them. CDR3 protein: CASSKVTGLHSGANVLTF. The CDR3 DNA reads TGTGCCAGCAGTAAGGTGACAGGATTGCACTCTGGGGCCAACGTCCTGACTTTC. Full variable domain (outside the CDR3, taken from reference TRBV28 and TRBJ2-6): DVKVTQSSRYLVKRTGEKVFLECVQDMDHENMFWYRQDPGLGLRLIYFSYDVKMKEKGDIPEGYSVSREKKERFSLILESASTNQTSMYLCASSKVTGLHSGANVLTFGAGSRLTVL.

The chain is built from TRBV9 and TRBJ2-1, with D perhaps matching TRBD2 (5 bases). V lost 1 base and J 8 bases, leaving 13 bases between the germline ends. The V gene's germline CDR1 is SGDLS and CDR2 YYNGEE. The CDR3 is 14 residues long. The CDR3 spells CASSVRSSGDEQFF. CDR3 nucleotide sequence: TGTGCCAGCAGCGTACGGTCCTCCGGGGATGAGCAGTTCTTC. Full variable domain (rest looked up from reference TRBV9 and TRBJ2-1): DSGVTQTPKHLITATGQRVTLRCSPRSGDLSVYWYQQSLDQGLQFLIQYYNGEERAKGNILERFSAQQFPDLHSELNLSSLELGDSALYFCASSVRSSGDEQFFGPGTRLTVL.

This rearrangement joins TRBV7-8 to TRBJ2-7; D is uncertain. Germline values: CDR1 SGHVS, CDR2 FQNEAQ. The ends were cut back, 2 bases at V and 3 bases at J, with 11 bases in the middle. The CDR3 covers 14 residues. The CDR3 sequence: CASSLLRNDYEQYF. The CDR3 nucleotides are TGTGCCAGCAGCTTACTGAGGAACGACTACGAGCAGTACTTC.

This chain connects TRBV28 to TRBJ1-4, with TRBD1 matching 11 bases. J was trimmed by 7 bases and V by 2 bases; bases with no gene match: 9. Germline V CDR1 and CDR2: MDHEN, SYDVKM. The CDR3 sequence is 17 residues long. The CDR3 region is CASSLHAPGTGGEKLFF. In DNA form, the CDR3 reads TGTGCCAGCAGTTTACACGCCCCCGGGACAGGGGGTGAAAAACTGTTTTTT.

Of note for this clone: Since a much larger clone is just one base distant, this may be a read error. The sample carries other DNA sequences with the same CDR3. The chain couples TRBV11-2 to TRBJ1-1, with 12 bases lining up with TRBD1. V lost 5 bases to trimming and J lost 4 bases; unmatched junction nucleotides: 5. Germline lookup yields CDR1 SGHAT and CDR2 FQNNGV. CDR3 length equals 15 residues. CDR3 coding DNA: TGTGCCAGCAGCCCGGGACAGGGGGCAGTCACTGAAGCTTTCTTT. It yields the protein CASSPGQGAVTEAFF.

The chain links TRBV11-3 to TRBJ2-3, with TRBD2 identical over 16 bases. There are 16 residues in the CDR3. The junction had 4 bases not matched to a gene; V was cut back by 4 bases and J by 6 bases. CDR1 and CDR2 (germline): SGHNT, YENEEA. The CDR3 reads CASSSGLAGGPDTQYF. The DNA for the CDR3 is TGTGCCAGCAGCTCGGGACTAGCGGGAGGGCCGGATACGCAGTATTTT.

The chain links TRBV27 to TRBJ1-5; possible D gene TRBD1, 6 bases. This CDR3 contains 16 residues. Per germline, CDR1 MNHEY and CDR2 SMNVEV (reference sequence). The germline V and J ends were trimmed by 5 bases and 4 bases, with 18 bases remaining between them. CDR3 DNA: TGTGCCAGCAGTCCCCAGACAGGTTCGGGGAATCAGCCCCAGCATTTT. Translation gives CASSPQTGSGNQPQHF.

The J gene is TRBJ1-2, the V gene TRBV28, with 7 positions matching TRBD1. The ends lost 6 bases at V and 8 bases at J; junction bases unmatched: 9. The CDR3 length is 13 residues. Germline CDR1 and CDR2: MDHEN and SYDVKM. This CDR3 reads CASSPDRAGGYTF. The CDR3 DNA is TGTGCCAGCAGCCCTGACAGGGCCGGCGGCTACACCTTC.